This T cell receptor beta chain was sequenced in a study of cytomegalovirus exposure and HLA in healthy donors. CDR1 is MDHEN, CDR2 SYDVKM, per germline. The CDR3 is 14 residues long. V lost 6 bases and J lost 5, with 14 bases in between. Note on this clone: What it binds is unknown.

Study results and limitations: Cytomegalovirus association was assigned to about 150 TCR beta chains.

Vbeta (60) and Jbeta (13) primers were used in the PCR. Clones were read by immunoSEQ multiplex PCR, and TCRdb kept only the in-frame ones, dropping some. The sample lists 110,000 or so clones, 81% occurring once. The specimen sequenced was PBMCs. V and J are TRBV28 and TRBJ1-5; D is perhaps TRBD1 (6 bases). This TCR came from a woman in her thirties or forties in good health and CMV-seronegative. CDR3 amino acids: CASSVLQGDQPQHF. In nucleotides, the CDR3 is TGTGCCAGCAGCGTCCTACAGGGTGATCAGCCCCAGCATTTT.